This entry concerns a single T cell receptor (beta chain). What it recognizes is unknown. The sample belongs to a study of monozygotic twins with inflammatory bowel disease. Study-wide points: Twin concordance left repertoire similarity unchanged, with limited power a possible explanation for this lack of difference. For IBD patients, clonotypes shared with others were fewer than for healthy twins, especially with disease activity. Healthy co-twins had higher TCRbeta inverse Simpson diversity than their IBD twins.

The CDR3 has 15 residues. Germline V gene sequence: CDR1 SGHTA, CDR2 FQGTGA. After re-calling the 5' RACE reads, TCRdb lists one entry per CDR3 protein, DNA absent. The sample table includes about 380,000 distinct CDR3 sequences. This rearrangement joins TRBV7-3 to TRBJ1-2; the D call of TRBD1 rests on TCRdb alone, since no DNA is present to check it. Sequenced material: blood. The TCR comes from a human donor with ulcerative colitis or Crohn's disease, or a healthy co-twin of an affected twin (not recorded which). CDR3 protein: CASSPTGSANYGYTF. Full variable domain (outside the CDR3, taken from reference TRBV7-3 and TRBJ1-2): GAGVSQTPSNKVTEKGKYVELRCDPISGHTALYWYRQSLGQGPEFLIYFQGTGAADDSGLPNDRFFAVRPEGSVSTLKIQRTERGDSAVYLCASSPTGSANYGYTFGSGTRLTVV.